A single sample is the source of the 15 T cell receptor beta chains below, sequenced in a study of siplizumab effects on memory and regulatory T cells. Profiling relied on immunoSEQ multiplex PCR, and the TCRdb table lists in-frame clones only, not all of them. The table shows over 95,000 clones, with around 93% occurring only once. Sequenced: non-Treg CD4+ T cells sorted from blood. Every receptor here comes from a human donor in good health.

The chain joins TRBV2 to TRBJ1-1; possibly TRBD1 for D (6 bases). The V gene's germline CDR1 is SNHLY and CDR2 FYNNEI. The V end was cut by 5 bases, the J end by 5 bases, with 15 bases between. This CDR3 region has 14 residues. CDR3 nucleotides: TGTGCCAGCAGTCCACAGGGACGCGGAACTGAAGCTTTCTTT. Amino acid sequence: CASSPQGRGTEAFF.

CDR3 in DNA: TGTGCCAGCAGTTCCCGACAGAATTCACCCCTCCACTTT. The encoded protein is CASSSRQNSPLHF. The rearrangement joins TRBV6-6 to TRBJ1-6, with D perhaps matching TRBD1 (5 bases). The V end was cut by 4 bases, the J end by 7 bases, with 8 bases between. CDR1 is MNHNY and CDR2 is SVGAGI in the germline V gene (reference sequence). This CDR3 spans 13 amino acids.

The V gene is TRBV11-2, the J gene TRBJ2-7; TRBD2 agrees at 11 bases. There are 14 residues in the CDR3. Trimming at V came to 6 bases and at J to 6 bases, leaving 7 bases not matched to a gene. The germline V gene has CDR1 SGHAT and CDR2 FQNNGV. This chain's CDR3 is CASSSPGLAVEQYF. Written as DNA, the CDR3 is TGTGCCAGCAGTTCCCCGGGACTAGCGGTCGAGCAGTACTTC.

The V call is TRBV18, the J call TRBJ2-5; the D gene is possibly TRBD1 (5 bases). The CDR3 is made up of 15 amino acids. The V end was cut by 1 base, the J end by 2 bases, with 11 bases between. The germline gives CDR1 KGHSH, CDR2 LQKENI. The CDR3 protein is CASSPLAGPQETQYF. CDR3 in DNA: TGTGCCAGCTCACCACTTGCAGGGCCTCAAGAGACCCAGTACTTC.

The V call is TRBV28, the J call TRBJ1-2, with a possible D match to TRBD1 (5 bases). The CDR3 has 16 residues. V lost 3 bases and J 6 bases, leaving 20 bases between the germline ends. Germline CDR1 and CDR2: MDHEN and SYDVKM. CDR3 DNA sequence: TGTGCCAGCAGTTTGGTTGGGGCAGCTAGAAACCATGGCTACACCTTC. Translation gives CASSLVGAARNHGYTF.

The DNA of the CDR3 is TGTGCCAGCAGTCATCGGACAGGGCCCTACGAGCAGTACTTC. Its protein is CASSHRTGPYEQYF. V and J are TRBV6-6 and TRBJ2-7, with TRBD1 matching over 8 bases. This CDR3 contains 14 residues. V dropped 5 bases and J dropped 2; count of bases not matched to a gene: 5. CDR1 and CDR2 (germline): MNHNY, SVGAGI (reference sequence).

Points on this clone: The same CDR3 can be traced to other DNA sequences in this sample. The chain links TRBV7-2 to TRBJ1-2, with 8 bases aligning to TRBD1. This CDR3 contains 17 residues. V was pared by 6 bases and J by 4 bases, with 16 bases of the junction left unmatched. Germline CDR1 and CDR2: SGHTA and FQGNSA. CDR3 residues: CASRELTGALPPYGYTF. As DNA, the CDR3 is TGTGCCAGCAGAGAATTGACAGGGGCACTACCCCCCTATGGCTACACCTTC.

This chain joins TRBV28 and TRBJ1-1; possible D gene TRBD1, 6 bases. Germline-derived CDR1 and CDR2 are MDHEN and SYDVKM. The CDR3 is 14 amino acids. V was pared by 7 bases and J by 4 bases, with 16 bases between. For the CDR3, the DNA is TGTGCCAGCACCGAACAGGGATTGGGCACTGAAGCTTTCTTT. It yields the protein CASTEQGLGTEAFF.

The V and J genes are TRBV28 and TRBJ2-7, with 7 bases that match TRBD1. Germline lookup yields CDR1 MDHEN and CDR2 SYDVKM. J gave up 1 base and V 8 bases, and 5 bases lay outside the gene matches. The CDR3 sequence is 13 residues long. This chain's CDR3 is CASVRGSSYEQYF. The CDR3 coding sequence is TGTGCCAGCGTCAGGGGGTCTTCCTACGAGCAGTACTTC.

The genes are TRBV5-1 and TRBJ2-1; TRBD1 matches 9 bases. CDR3 length: 15 amino acids. Unmatched junction bases numbered 6, after V lost 5 bases and J lost 3 bases. Germline CDR1 SGHRS, CDR2 YFSETQ. This chain's CDR3 is CASRTGGLSYNEQFF. CDR3 nucleotide sequence: TGCGCCAGCAGGACAGGGGGTTTAAGCTACAATGAGCAGTTCTTC.

V is TRBV28 and J is TRBJ1-5, with TRBD1 matching 7 bases. Per the germline V gene, CDR1 is MDHEN and CDR2 is SYDVKM. Germline trimming cut 11 bases from V and 5 bases from J; bases unmatched to any gene: 6. The length of the CDR3 is 12 residues. For the CDR3, the DNA is TGTGCCCGCCTACAGGGGTATCAGCCCCAGCATTTT. This codes for CARLQGYQPQHF.

The V call is TRBV19, the J call TRBJ2-1; 8 bases fit TRBD2. Per the germline V gene, CDR1 is LNHDA and CDR2 is SQIVND (reference sequence). CDR3 length equals 17 residues. V lost 5 bases, J lost 7 bases, and 16 bases stayed unmatched. The CDR3 DNA is TGTGCCAGTAGTCTACTCGGGGGGGGAAACCTCGCTAATGAGCAGTTCTTC. Translation gives CASSLLGGGNLANEQFF. The entire variable domain, with the rest obtained from reference TRBV19 and TRBJ2-1, is as follows: DGGITQSPKYLFRKEGQNVTLSCEQNLNHDAMYWYRQDPGQGLRLIYYSQIVNDFQKGDIAEGYSVSREKKESFPLTVTSAQKNPTAFYLCASSLLGGGNLANEQFFGPGTRLTVL.

The chain combines TRBV5-4 with TRBJ2-1; 8 bases are shared with TRBD2. The CDR3 totals 15 residues. In germline, CDR1 is SGHNT, CDR2 YYREEE (reference sequence). The V segment lost 2 bases and the J segment 3 bases; nucleotides outside the gene matches: 4. The CDR3 spells CASSFGGAFYNEQFF. CDR3 DNA: TGTGCCAGCAGCTTCGGGGGGGCTTTCTACAATGAGCAGTTCTTC.

The chain couples TRBV7-9 to TRBJ1-5; D is unresolved. CDR3 length equals 13 residues. Trimming shortened V by 7 bases and J by 0 bases, and 7 bases separated the two germline ends. Germline loops: CDR1 SEHNR, CDR2 FQNEAQ (reference sequence). The CDR3: CASTRGSNQPQHF. The CDR3 DNA reads TGTGCCAGCACCCGAGGTAGCAATCAGCCCCAGCATTTT.

This chain connects TRBV19 to TRBJ2-2, with D unclear. Germline V CDR1 and CDR2: LNHDA, SQIVND (reference sequence). V dropped 1 base and J dropped 1 base, with 10 bases sitting between them. This CDR3 comprises 16 residues. This CDR3 is CASSIAGAGNTGELFF. The CDR3 DNA follows: TGTGCCAGTAGTATAGCCGGCGCCGGGAACACCGGGGAGCTGTTTTTT.